This TCR beta chain emerged from a study of CD8 T cells in Susac syndrome. Study-wide results and limits: CD4+ T cell repertoires in Susac syndrome exhibited no evidence of clonal expansion.

The study sequenced TCR beta in blood CD8+ and CD4+ T cells. Germline V gene sequence: CDR1 SEHNR, CDR2 FQNEAQ (reference sequence). The CDR3 consists of 14 residues. V was trimmed by 5 bases and J by 2 bases, leaving 11 bases between them. Worth noting for this clonotype: No antigen is known for it.

RNA, at roughly 0.5 to 1 ug, was reverse transcribed with random hexamers. TCRdb processed the immunoSEQ multiplex PCR reads anew with MiXCR; each CDR3 protein has one entry. The sample holds some 150,000 distinct CDR3 sequences; around 95% are singletons and the top ten take 0.16%. The V call is TRBV7-9, the J call TRBJ2-3; D perhaps matches TRBD2 (6 bases). The TCR was taken from a human donor with Susac syndrome. The sample comprised CD4+ T cells from PBMCs. CDR3 residues: CASSRDSYTDTQYF. The CDR3 DNA reads TGTGCCAGCAGCCGGGACTCATACACAGATACGCAGTATTTT.